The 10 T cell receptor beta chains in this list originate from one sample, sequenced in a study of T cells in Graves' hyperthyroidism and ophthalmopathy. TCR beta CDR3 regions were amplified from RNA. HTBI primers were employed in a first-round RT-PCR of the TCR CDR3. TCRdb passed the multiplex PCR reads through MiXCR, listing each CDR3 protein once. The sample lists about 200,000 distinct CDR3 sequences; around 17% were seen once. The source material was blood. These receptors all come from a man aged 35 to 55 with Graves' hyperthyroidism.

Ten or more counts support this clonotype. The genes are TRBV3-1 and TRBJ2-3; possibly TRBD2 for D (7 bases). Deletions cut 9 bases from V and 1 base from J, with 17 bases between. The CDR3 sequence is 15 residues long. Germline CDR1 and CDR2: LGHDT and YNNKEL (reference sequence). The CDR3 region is CASHPLGGGTDTQYF. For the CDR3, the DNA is TGTGCCAGTCACCCCCTAGGGGGGGGCACAGATACGCAGTATTTT.

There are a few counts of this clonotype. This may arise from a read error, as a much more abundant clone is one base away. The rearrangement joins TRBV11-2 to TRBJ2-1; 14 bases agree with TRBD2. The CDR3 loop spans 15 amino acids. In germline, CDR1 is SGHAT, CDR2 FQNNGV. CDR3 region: CASSRTSGGPNGQFF. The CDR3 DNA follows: TGTGCCAGCAGCCGGACTAGCGGGGGGCCCAATGGGCAGTTCTTC.

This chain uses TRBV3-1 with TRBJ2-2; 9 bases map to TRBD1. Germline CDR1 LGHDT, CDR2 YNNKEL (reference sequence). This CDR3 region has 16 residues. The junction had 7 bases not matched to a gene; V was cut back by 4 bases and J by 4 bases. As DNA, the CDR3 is TGTGCCAGCAGCCTCTCGGGACAGGGTGCCACCGGGGAGCTGTTTTTT. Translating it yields CASSLSGQGATGELFF.

The CDR3 is CASSSGGTGEETQYF. The CDR3 nucleotides read TGCGCCAGCAGCTCCGGGGGGACTGGAGAGGAGACCCAGTACTTC. This chain uses TRBV5-1 with TRBJ2-5, with TRBD2 matching over 7 bases. This CDR3 has 15 residues. With 3 bases clipped from V and 5 bases from J, the junction kept 10 bases outside the gene matches. Germline V CDR1 and CDR2: SGHRS, YFSETQ.

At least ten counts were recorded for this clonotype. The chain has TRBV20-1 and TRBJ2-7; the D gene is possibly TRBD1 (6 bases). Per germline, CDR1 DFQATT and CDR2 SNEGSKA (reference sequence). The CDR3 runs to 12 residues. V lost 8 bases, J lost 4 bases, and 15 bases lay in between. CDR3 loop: CSPRQEYYEQYF. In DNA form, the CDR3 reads TGCAGTCCACGACAGGAGTATTACGAGCAGTACTTC.

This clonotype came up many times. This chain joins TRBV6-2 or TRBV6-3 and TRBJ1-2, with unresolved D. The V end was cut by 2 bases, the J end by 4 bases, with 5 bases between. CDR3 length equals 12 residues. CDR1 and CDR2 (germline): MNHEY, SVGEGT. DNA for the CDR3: TGTGCCAGCAGTTACGGCAGCTATGGCTACACCTTC. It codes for CASSYGSYGYTF.

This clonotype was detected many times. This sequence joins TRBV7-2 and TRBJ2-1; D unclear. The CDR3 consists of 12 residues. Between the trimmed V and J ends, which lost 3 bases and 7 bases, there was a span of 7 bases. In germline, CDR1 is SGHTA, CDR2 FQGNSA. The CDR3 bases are TGTGCCAGCAGCTTCTTGACAAATGAGCAGTTCTTC. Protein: CASSFLTNEQFF.

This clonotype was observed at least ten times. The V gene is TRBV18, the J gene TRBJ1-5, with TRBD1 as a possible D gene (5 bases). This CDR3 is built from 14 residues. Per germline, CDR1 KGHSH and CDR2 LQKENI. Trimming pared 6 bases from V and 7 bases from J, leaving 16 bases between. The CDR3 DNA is TGTGCCAGCTCTCCGGGAGGGGCTCGACAGCCCCAGCATTTT. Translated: CASSPGGARQPQHF. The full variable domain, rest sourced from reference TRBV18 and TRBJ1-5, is NAGVMQNPRHLVRRRGQEARLRCSPMKGHSHVYWYRQLPEEGLKFMVYLQKENIIDESGMPKERFSAEFPKEGPSILRIQQVVRGDSAAYFCASSPGGARQPQHFGDGTRLSIL.

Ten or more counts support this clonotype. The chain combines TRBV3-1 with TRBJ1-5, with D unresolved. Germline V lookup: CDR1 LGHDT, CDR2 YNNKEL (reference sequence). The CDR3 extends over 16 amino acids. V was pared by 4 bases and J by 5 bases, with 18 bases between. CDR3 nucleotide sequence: TGTGCCAGCAGCCTTAAGTTTGGACCGGGGTATCAGCCCCAGCATTTT. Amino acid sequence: CASSLKFGPGYQPQHF.

CDR3 residues: CASSVTPGQEAFF. CDR3 bases: TGTGCCAGCAGTGTGACCCCGGGACAAGAAGCTTTCTTT. The V call is TRBV12-3 or TRBV12-4, the J call TRBJ1-1, with D possibly matching TRBD1 (6 bases). V was clipped by 5 bases and J by 8 bases, with 15 bases between them. The CDR3 extends over 13 amino acids.